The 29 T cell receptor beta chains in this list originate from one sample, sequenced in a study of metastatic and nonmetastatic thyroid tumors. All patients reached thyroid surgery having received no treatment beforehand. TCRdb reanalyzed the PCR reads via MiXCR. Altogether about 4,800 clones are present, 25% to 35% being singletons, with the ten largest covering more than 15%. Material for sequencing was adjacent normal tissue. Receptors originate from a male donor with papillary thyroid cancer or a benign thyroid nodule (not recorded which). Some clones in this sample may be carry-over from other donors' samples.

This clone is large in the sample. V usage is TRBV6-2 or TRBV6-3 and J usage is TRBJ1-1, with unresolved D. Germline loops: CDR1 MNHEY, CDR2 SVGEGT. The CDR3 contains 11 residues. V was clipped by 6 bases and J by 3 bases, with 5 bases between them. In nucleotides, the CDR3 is TGTGCCAGCAGCCGGGACACTGAAGCTTTCTTT. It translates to CASSRDTEAFF.

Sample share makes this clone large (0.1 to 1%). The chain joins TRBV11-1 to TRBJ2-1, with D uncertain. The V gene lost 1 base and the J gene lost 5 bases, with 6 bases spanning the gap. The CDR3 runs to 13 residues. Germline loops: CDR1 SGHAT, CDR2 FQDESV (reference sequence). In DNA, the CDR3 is TGTGCCAGCAGCTTAGTTCCGAACAATGAGCAGTTCTTC. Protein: CASSLVPNNEQFF.

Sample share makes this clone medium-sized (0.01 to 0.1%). CDR3 residues: CASSPFFSGSPPTGSYEQYF. The CDR3, as DNA: TGTGCCAGCTCACCCTTTTTTTCGGGGAGCCCCCCAACGGGCTCCTACGAGCAGTACTTC. The chain recombines TRBV18 with TRBJ2-7, with D maybe TRBD2 (5 bases). The CDR3 has 20 residues. In germline, CDR1 is KGHSH, CDR2 LQKENI. Trimming removed 3 bases at V and 0 bases at J, with 27 bases between.

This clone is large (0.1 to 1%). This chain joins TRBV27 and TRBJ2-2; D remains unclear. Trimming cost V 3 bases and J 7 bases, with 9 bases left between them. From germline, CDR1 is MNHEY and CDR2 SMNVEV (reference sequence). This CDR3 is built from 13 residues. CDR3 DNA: TGTGCCAGCAGTTTCTTGATTAACGGGGAGCTGTTTTTT. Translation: CASSFLINGELFF.

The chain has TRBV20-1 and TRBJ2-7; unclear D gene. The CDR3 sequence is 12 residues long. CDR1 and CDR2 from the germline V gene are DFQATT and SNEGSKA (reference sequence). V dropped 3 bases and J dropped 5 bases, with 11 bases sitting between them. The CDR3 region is CSARSDWNEQYF. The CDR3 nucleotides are TGCAGTGCTAGGTCGGATTGGAACGAGCAGTACTTC.

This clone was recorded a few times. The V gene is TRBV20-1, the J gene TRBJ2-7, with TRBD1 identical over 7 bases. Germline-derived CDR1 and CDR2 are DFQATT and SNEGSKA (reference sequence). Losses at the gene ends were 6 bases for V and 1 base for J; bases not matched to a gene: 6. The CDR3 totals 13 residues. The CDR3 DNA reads TGCAGTGCCGATAACAGGGGTTCCTACGAGCAGTACTTC. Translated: CSADNRGSYEQYF.

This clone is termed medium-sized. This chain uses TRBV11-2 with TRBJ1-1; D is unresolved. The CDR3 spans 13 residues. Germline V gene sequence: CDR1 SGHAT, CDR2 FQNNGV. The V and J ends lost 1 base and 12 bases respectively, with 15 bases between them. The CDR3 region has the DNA TGTGCCAGCAGCTTAGTACCGGGAGAGGCGACTTTCTTT. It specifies CASSLVPGEATFF.

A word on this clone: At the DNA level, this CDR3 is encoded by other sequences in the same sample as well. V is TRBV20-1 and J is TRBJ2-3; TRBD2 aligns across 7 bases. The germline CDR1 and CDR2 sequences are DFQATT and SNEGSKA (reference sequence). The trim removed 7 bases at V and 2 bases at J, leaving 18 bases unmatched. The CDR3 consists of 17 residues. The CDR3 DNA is TGCAGTGGGGGGGGTAGCGGTGGGTCCTCCTTCACAGATACGCAGTATTTT. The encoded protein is CSGGGSGGSSFTDTQYF.

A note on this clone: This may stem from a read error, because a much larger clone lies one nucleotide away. The CDR3 coding sequence is TGTGCCAGCTACACCTCATCCGGTCCCGAGACAGATACGCAGTATTTT. It yields the protein CASYTSSGPETDTQYF. The chain couples TRBV2 to TRBJ2-3; D is unclear. V lost 8 bases, J lost 3 bases, and 21 bases lay in between. This CDR3 is built from 16 residues. CDR1 is SNHLY, CDR2 FYNNEI, per germline.

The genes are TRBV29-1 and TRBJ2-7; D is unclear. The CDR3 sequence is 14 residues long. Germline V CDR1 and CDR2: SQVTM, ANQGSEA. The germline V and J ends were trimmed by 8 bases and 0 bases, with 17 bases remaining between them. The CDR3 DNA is TGCAGCTTCATATGGGGTTCAAGCTCCTACGAGCAGTACTTC. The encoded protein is CSFIWGSSSYEQYF.

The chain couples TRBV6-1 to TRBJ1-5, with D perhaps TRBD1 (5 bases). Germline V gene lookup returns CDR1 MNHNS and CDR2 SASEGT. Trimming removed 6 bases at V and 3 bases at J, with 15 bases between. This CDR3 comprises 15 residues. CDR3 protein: CASSPPRGANQPQHF. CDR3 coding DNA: TGTGCCAGCAGCCCCCCGAGGGGTGCCAATCAGCCCCAGCATTTT.

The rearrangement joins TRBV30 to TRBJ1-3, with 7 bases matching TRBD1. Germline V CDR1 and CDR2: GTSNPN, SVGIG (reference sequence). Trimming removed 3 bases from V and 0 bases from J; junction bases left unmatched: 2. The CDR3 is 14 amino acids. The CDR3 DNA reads TGTGCCTGGAGGGACAGGAGCTCTGGAAACACCATATATTTT. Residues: CAWRDRSSGNTIYF. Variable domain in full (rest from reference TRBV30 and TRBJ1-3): SQTIHQWPATLVQPVGSPLSLECTVEGTSNPNLYWYRQAAGRGLQLLFYSVGIGQISSEVPQNLSASRPQDRQFILSSKKLLLSDSGFYLCAWRDRSSGNTIYFGEGSWLTVV.

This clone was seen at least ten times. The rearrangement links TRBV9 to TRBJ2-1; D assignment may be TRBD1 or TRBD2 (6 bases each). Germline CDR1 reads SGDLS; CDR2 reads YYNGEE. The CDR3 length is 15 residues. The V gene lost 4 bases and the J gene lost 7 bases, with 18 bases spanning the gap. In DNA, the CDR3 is TGTGCCAGCAGCATATCGGGGGCTCCGGTGAATGAGCAGTTCTTC. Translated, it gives CASSISGAPVNEQFF.

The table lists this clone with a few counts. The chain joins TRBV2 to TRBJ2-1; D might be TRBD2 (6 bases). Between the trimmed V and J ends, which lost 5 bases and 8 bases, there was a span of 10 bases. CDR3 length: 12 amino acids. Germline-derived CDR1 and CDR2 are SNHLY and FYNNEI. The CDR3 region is CASSTGEDEQFF. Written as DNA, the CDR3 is TGTGCCAGCAGTACCGGGGAGGATGAGCAGTTCTTC.

In nucleotides, the CDR3 is TGTGCCAGCAGTGAACAGTCAGGGGGGTCGGACGAGCAGTACTTC. It codes for CASSEQSGGSDEQYF. The rearrangement links TRBV6-1 to TRBJ2-7; a possible D gene is TRBD1 (7 bases). Deletions cut 2 bases from V and 5 bases from J, with 16 bases between. The CDR3 extends over 15 amino acids. Germline lookup yields CDR1 MNHNS and CDR2 SASEGT.

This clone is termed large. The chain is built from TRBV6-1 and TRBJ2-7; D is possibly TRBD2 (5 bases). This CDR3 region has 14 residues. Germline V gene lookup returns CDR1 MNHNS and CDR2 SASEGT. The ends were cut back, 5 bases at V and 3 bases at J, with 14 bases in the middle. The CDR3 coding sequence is TGTGCCAGCAGTCCCTGGACGGGGAGCTACGAGCAGTACTTC. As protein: CASSPWTGSYEQYF.

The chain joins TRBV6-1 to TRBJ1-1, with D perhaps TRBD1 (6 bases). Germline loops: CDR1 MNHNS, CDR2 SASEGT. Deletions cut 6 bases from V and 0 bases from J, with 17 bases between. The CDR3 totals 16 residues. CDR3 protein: CASRPPRGPMNTEAFF. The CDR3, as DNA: TGTGCCAGCAGACCACCCCGGGGGCCCATGAACACTGAAGCTTTCTTT.

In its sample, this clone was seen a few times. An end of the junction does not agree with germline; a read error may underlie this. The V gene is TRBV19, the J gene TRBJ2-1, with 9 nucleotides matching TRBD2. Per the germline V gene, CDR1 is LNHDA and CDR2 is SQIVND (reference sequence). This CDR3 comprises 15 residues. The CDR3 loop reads CASSVAGGSYNEQFF. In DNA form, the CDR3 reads TGTGCCAGTAGTGTGGCGGGGGGGTCCTATAATGAGCAGTTCTTC.

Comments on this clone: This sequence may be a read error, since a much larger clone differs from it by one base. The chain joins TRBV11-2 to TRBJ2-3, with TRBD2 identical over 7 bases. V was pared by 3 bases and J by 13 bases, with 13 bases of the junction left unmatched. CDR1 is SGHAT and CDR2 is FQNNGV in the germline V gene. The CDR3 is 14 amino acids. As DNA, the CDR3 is TGTGCCAGCAGCTTGGGGGGAGGGACCGAGGGGAAGTATTTT. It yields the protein CASSLGGGTEGKYF.

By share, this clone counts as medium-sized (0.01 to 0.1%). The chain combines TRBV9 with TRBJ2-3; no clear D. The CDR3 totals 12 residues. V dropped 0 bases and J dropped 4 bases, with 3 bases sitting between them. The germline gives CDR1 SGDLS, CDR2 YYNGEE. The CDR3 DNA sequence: TGTGCCAGCAGCGTAGAGGCAGATACGCAGTATTTT. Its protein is CASSVEADTQYF.

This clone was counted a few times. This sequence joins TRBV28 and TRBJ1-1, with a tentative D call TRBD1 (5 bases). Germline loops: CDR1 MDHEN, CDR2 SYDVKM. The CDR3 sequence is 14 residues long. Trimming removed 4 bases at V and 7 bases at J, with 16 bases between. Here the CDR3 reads CASSSLGGGNEAFF. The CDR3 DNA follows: TGTGCCAGCAGTTCCCTGGGGGGTGGGAATGAAGCTTTCTTT.

The DNA of the CDR3 is TGCAGTGCGCCCAATGAAGGCACTGAAGCTTTCTTT. Its protein is CSAPNEGTEAFF. The chain couples TRBV20-1 to TRBJ1-1; D uncertain. Germline CDR1 reads DFQATT; CDR2 reads SNEGSKA (reference sequence). CDR3 length equals 12 residues. V lost 6 bases, J lost 4 bases, and 12 bases lay in between.

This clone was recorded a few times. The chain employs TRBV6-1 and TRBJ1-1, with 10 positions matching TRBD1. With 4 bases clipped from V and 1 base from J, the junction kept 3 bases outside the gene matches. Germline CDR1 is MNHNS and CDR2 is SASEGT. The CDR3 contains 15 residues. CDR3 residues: CASSAWTGGNTEAFF. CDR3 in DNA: TGTGCCAGCAGTGCCTGGACAGGGGGGAACACTGAAGCTTTCTTT.

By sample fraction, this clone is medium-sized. The CDR3 DNA follows: TGTGCCAGCAGCGTAGGGGCTAGCGGGGGTGTTACAGATACGCAGTATTTT. Protein product: CASSVGASGGVTDTQYF. The gene calls are TRBV9 and TRBJ2-3, with 10 bases that match TRBD2. Germline V lookup: CDR1 SGDLS, CDR2 YYNGEE. This CDR3 spans 17 amino acids. V lost 0 bases to trimming and J lost 3 bases; unmatched junction nucleotides: 7.

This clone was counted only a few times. CDR3 DNA: TGTGCCAGCAGTGGAGGGCGGCGCTACGAGCAGTACTTC. Protein: CASSGGRRYEQYF. The chain is built from TRBV2 and TRBJ2-7; D perhaps matches TRBD2 (5 bases). The CDR3 is 13 amino acids. Trimming took 4 bases from V and 3 from J, leaving 10 bases between them. Germline CDR1 and CDR2: SNHLY and FYNNEI.

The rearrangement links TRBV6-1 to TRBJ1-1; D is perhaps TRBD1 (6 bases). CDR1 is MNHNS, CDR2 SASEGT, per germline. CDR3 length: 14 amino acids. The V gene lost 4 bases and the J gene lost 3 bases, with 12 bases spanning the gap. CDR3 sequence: CASSVQGGHTEAFF. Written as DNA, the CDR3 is TGTGCCAGCAGTGTACAGGGAGGGCACACTGAAGCTTTCTTT.

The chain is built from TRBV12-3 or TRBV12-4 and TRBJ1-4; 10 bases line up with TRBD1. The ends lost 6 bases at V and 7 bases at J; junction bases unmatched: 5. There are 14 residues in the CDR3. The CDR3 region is CASSLTGGVEKLFF. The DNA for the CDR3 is TGTGCCAGCAGCCTGACAGGGGGCGTTGAAAAACTGTTTTTT.

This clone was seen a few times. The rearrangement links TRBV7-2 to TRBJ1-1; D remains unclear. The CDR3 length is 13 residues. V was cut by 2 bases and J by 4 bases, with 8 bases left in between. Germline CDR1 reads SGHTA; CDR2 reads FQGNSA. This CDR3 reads CASSLNWGTEAFF. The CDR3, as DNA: TGTGCCAGCAGCTTAAACTGGGGCACTGAAGCTTTCTTT.

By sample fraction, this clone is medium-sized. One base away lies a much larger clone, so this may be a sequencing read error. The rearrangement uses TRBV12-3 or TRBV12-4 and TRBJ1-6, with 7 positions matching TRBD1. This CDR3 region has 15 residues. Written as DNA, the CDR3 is TGTGCCAGCAGTTTCGGTGCACAGGGGTTATCACCCCCCCACTTT. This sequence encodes CASSFGAQGLSPPHF.